A selection of T cell receptor beta chains follows, all from one sample in a study of metastatic and nonmetastatic thyroid tumors. TCRdb re-analyzed the PCR reads using MiXCR. In the table there are about 18,000 clones, 34% of which are singletons. The sample was tumor tissue. The receptors originated from a female donor with papillary thyroid cancer or a benign thyroid nodule (not recorded which). Some clones in this sample may be carry-over from other donors' samples. CDR3s include the opening cysteine and the closing phenylalanine or tryptophan. The order of the fields is CDR3 protein, CDR3 DNA, clone size, D gene, V gene, J gene. D genes are given only for firm matches. Clone size is given for some rows only: seen once, a few or many times, or a class if the clone is expanded.

CASTNWAQETQYF,TGTGCCAGCACCAACTGGGCGCAGGAGACCCAGTACTTC,-,-,TRBV6-1,TRBJ2-5
CASSLAGSPYNEQFF,TGTGCCAGCAGCTTAGCAGGGAGCCCCTACAATGAGCAGTTCTTC,-,-,TRBV7-2,TRBJ2-1
CASSLPSDHEQYF,TGTGCCAGCAGCTTACCGAGCGACCACGAGCAGTACTTC,-,-,TRBV11-3,TRBJ2-7
CASSFAGDGYTF,TGTGCCAGCAGTTTTGCCGGGGACGGCTACACCTTC,few,-,TRBV27,TRBJ1-2
CAISESSLGNEKLFF,TGTGCCATCAGTGAGTCGAGTCTGGGAAATGAAAAACTGTTTTTT,many,-,TRBV10-3,TRBJ1-4
CAWSVAAAHTEAFF,TGTGCCTGGAGTGTAGCGGCAGCACACACTGAAGCTTTCTTT,-,-,TRBV30,TRBJ1-1
CASRQGGNSPLHF,TGCGCCAGTAGACAGGGTGGAAATTCACCCCTCCACTTT,-,TRBD1,TRBV5-1,TRBJ1-6
CASSPGLQETQYF,TGTGCCAGCAGCCCGGGACTCCAAGAGACCCAGTACTTC,-,-,TRBV6-1,TRBJ2-5
CAWSQGAYEQYF,TGTGCCTGGTCACAGGGGGCCTACGAGCAGTACTTC,-,TRBD1,TRBV30,TRBJ2-7
CASSLVVGQFF,TGTGCCAGCAGCTTAGTGGTTGGGCAGTTCTTC,-,-,TRBV7-2,TRBJ2-1
CASSIERDNEQFF,TGTGCCAGTAGTATAGAAAGGGACAATGAGCAGTTCTTC,-,-,TRBV19,TRBJ2-1
CPSSYPRTGMHEQYF,TGTCCCAGCAGTTACCCTAGGACAGGGATGCACGAGCAGTACTTC,-,TRBD1,TRBV6-2/TRBV6-3,TRBJ2-7
CATSDGLAYEQYF,TGTGCCACCAGTGATGGGCTAGCTTACGAGCAGTACTTC,-,-,TRBV24-1,TRBJ2-7
CASSYPPGGDEQFF,TGTGCCAGCAGTTATCCCCCGGGTGGGGATGAGCAGTTCTTC,few,-,TRBV12-3/TRBV12-4,TRBJ2-1
CASTRGGYYGYTF,TGTGCCAGCACCCGAGGGGGGTATTATGGCTACACCTTC,few,-,TRBV28,TRBJ1-2
CSARGGAGGDTQYF,TGCAGTGCTAGAGGAGGTGCGGGAGGAGATACGCAGTATTTT,medium-sized,TRBD2,TRBV20-1,TRBJ2-3
CACQHRGYEQYF,TGTGCCTGCCAACACAGGGGCTACGAGCAGTACTTC,once,TRBD1,TRBV30,TRBJ2-7
CASSLTSTYEQYF,TGTGCCAGCAGTTTAACCAGTACCTACGAGCAGTATTTC,few,-,TRBV12-3/TRBV12-4,TRBJ2-7
CASSLNGGNTGELFF,TGTGCCAGCAGCTTAAACGGGGGTAACACCGGGGAGCTGTTTTTT,many,-,TRBV7-3,TRBJ2-2
CASTQRVGGETQYF,TGTGCCAGCACCCAAAGGGTCGGGGGGGAGACCCAGTACTTC,-,TRBD2,TRBV6-2/TRBV6-3,TRBJ2-5
CASSRQGGEQYF,TGCGCCAGCAGCCGACAGGGGGGCGAGCAGTACTTC,-,TRBD1,TRBV5-1,TRBJ2-7
CASSTDRNNEKLFF,TGCGCCAGCAGCACCGACAGGAATAATGAAAAACTGTTTTTT,-,-,TRBV5-1,TRBJ1-4
CASSVGEVMTESFF,TGTGCCAGCAGCGTAGGAGAAGTTATGACTGAATCTTTCTTT,-,-,TRBV9,TRBJ1-1
CASSETSTDTQYF,TGTGCCAGCAGTGAAACTAGCACAGATACGCAGTATTTT,medium-sized,-,TRBV2,TRBJ2-3
CASRRTSGSSYEQYF,TGTGCCAGCAGACGAACTAGCGGGAGCTCCTACGAGCAGTACTTC,-,TRBD2,TRBV12-3/TRBV12-4,TRBJ2-7
CSAPFGTYEQYF,TGCAGTGCCCCGTTCGGTACCTACGAGCAGTACTTC,once,-,TRBV20-1,TRBJ2-7
CASSPRFKRGGEEQFF,TGTGCCAGCTCACCACGTTTTAAGCGGGGGGGCGAAGAGCAGTTCTTC,-,TRBD2,TRBV18,TRBJ2-1
CASSRAGTSGSEQYF,TGCGCCAGCAGCCGCGCCGGGACTAGCGGTAGCGAGCAGTACTTC,-,TRBD2,TRBV4-1,TRBJ2-7
CASSTALGRPEKLFF,TGTGCCAGTAGTACGGCCCTGGGCAGACCTGAAAAACTGTTTTTT,-,-,TRBV19,TRBJ1-4
CASSLGRGYNYGYTF,TGTGCCAGCAGTTTAGGGAGGGGTTATAACTATGGCTACACCTTC,-,-,TRBV27,TRBJ1-2
CASSVMGDYPSYNEQFF,TGTGCCAGCAGTGTTATGGGGGACTACCCTTCCTACAATGAGCAGTTCTTC,-,TRBD2,TRBV27,TRBJ2-1
CASSFQAGVGGELFF,TGTGCCAGCAGCTTCCAAGCGGGAGTAGGCGGGGAGCTGTTTTTT,-,TRBD2,TRBV11-3,TRBJ2-2
CASSGTSGGGAPGELFF,TGTGCCAGCAGCGGGACTAGTGGCGGAGGAGCTCCCGGGGAGCTGTTTTTT,many,TRBD2,TRBV4-2,TRBJ2-2
CASSPHRSNQPQHF,TGTGCCAGTAGCCCACACAGAAGCAATCAGCCCCAGCATTTT,medium-sized,-,TRBV19,TRBJ1-5
CASSFRGPGNTIYF,TGTGCCAGCAGCTTTAGGGGCCCCGGAAACACCATATATTTT,-,-,TRBV5-6,TRBJ1-3
CASSESGSTDTQYF,TGTGCCAGCAGTGAAAGCGGGAGCACAGATACGCAGTATTTT,-,-,TRBV6-4,TRBJ2-3
CASSWESNTDTQYF,TGCGCCAGCAGCTGGGAGAGCAACACAGATACGCAGTATTTT,once,-,TRBV5-1,TRBJ2-3
CARSPGEYDEQYF,TGTGCCAGGTCACCTGGAGAGTACGACGAGCAGTACTTC,-,-,TRBV18,TRBJ2-7
CASSEMRTGTGELFF,TGTGCCAGCAGTGAAATGAGGACTGGCACCGGGGAGCTGTTTTTT,medium-sized,-,TRBV2,TRBJ2-2
CASSLSTRASAEAFF,TGTGCCAGCAGTTTATCGACCCGGGCTTCTGCCGAAGCTTTCTTT,few,-,TRBV27,TRBJ1-1
CAAGGFTRGYTF,TGTGCCGCCGGGGGGTTCACCCGGGGCTACACCTTC,medium-sized,-,TRBV19,TRBJ1-2
CASSSRQFHNSPLHF,TGTGCCAGCAGCTCCCGACAGTTCCATAATTCACCCCTCCACTTT,-,-,TRBV7-6,TRBJ1-6
CASSLTLGTGGNTIYF,TGTGCCAGCAGCCTCACCTTAGGGACAGGGGGGAACACCATATATTTT,-,TRBD1,TRBV3-1,TRBJ1-3
CASARDAGGAGYTF,TGTGCTAGTGCCAGGGACGCCGGGGGAGCTGGCTACACCTTC,medium-sized,-,TRBV12-5,TRBJ1-2
CASSSTGGSYEQYF,TGTGCCAGCAGCTCAACAGGGGGGTCCTACGAGCAGTACTTC,-,TRBD1,TRBV11-2,TRBJ2-7
CASSPQTGTSGMYNEQFF,TGTGCCAGCTCACCACAGACTGGGACTAGTGGAATGTACAATGAGCAGTTCTTC,many,TRBD2,TRBV18,TRBJ2-1
CASIISTGSAGSPLHF,TGTGCCAGCATTATTAGTACTGGGTCAGCGGGTTCACCCCTCCACTTT,few,-,TRBV6-1,TRBJ1-6
CASSATGTGAGYTF,TGTGCCAGCAGCGCTACCGGGACAGGGGCTGGCTACACCTTC,once,TRBD1,TRBV7-6,TRBJ1-2